This T cell receptor beta chain was captured in a study of identical twins. Using its own MiXCR run on the 5' RACE reads, TCRdb lists one record per CDR3 protein. The table lists under 300,000 distinct CDR3 sequences, roughly 8% of them singletons, with 2.5% to 3.5% in the top ten. Findings and limits, study-wide: Monozygotic twin pairs showed more out-of-frame TCR alpha sharing than models estimated. Weaker excess twin sharing was seen among beta out-of-frame sequences.

This CDR3 contains 16 residues. The V and J ends lost 1 base and 5 bases respectively, with 15 bases between them. The germline V gene encodes CDR1 PRHDT and CDR2 FYEKMQ (reference sequence). This clonotype has ten or more counts. Its antigen is currently unknown. A further study also used this sample, focusing on yellow fever vaccine responses in identical twins.

The source material was CD8+ T cells sorted from blood. The chain couples TRBV13 to TRBJ2-1; no definite D call. This clonotype was obtained from a woman under 30 in good health. The CDR3 loop reads CASSLEMGSRDNEQFF. CDR3 nucleotide sequence: TGTGCCAGCAGCTTAGAGATGGGCTCTAGGGACAATGAGCAGTTCTTC.